The 8 T cell receptor beta chains reported below all come from one sample, sequenced in a study of T-cell reconstitution after alpha-beta-depleted transplantation in children. The authors prepared the TCRbeta library with unique molecular identifiers. MiXCR, applied by TCRdb to the PCR reads, yields one record per CDR3 protein. The sample lists hundreds of thousands of distinct CDR3 sequences; roughly 10% were seen once. Material: PBMCs, obtained before TCRalphabeta/CD19-depleted stem cell transplant. The receptors originated from a child aged 2-15 years with inherited bone marrow failure, due to receive a stem cell transplant.

This clonotype was seen ten or more times. The chain couples TRBV4-3 to TRBJ2-2; 7 bases fit TRBD1. The CDR3 length is 16 residues. Germline loops: CDR1 LGHNA, CDR2 YSLEER. V dropped 0 bases and J dropped 3; count of bases not matched to a gene: 4. The CDR3 loop reads CASSQDARGYTGELFF. Written as DNA, the CDR3 is TGCGCCAGCAGCCAAGATGCCAGGGGGTACACCGGGGAGCTGTTTTTT.

This clonotype has ten or more counts. The CDR3 DNA reads as TGTGCCAGCAGCTTACTCGGTCCGCGGGAGGGAAACAACGACCAAGAGACCCAGTACTTC. It is translated as CASSLLGPREGNNDQETQYF. V and J are TRBV7-8 and TRBJ2-5; TRBD2 matches at 9 bases. There are 20 residues in the CDR3. Per the germline V gene, CDR1 is SGHVS and CDR2 is FQNEAQ. V lost 2 bases, J lost 0 bases, and 16 bases stayed unmatched.

The sample holds many counts of this clonotype. V is TRBV5-1 and J is TRBJ2-5, with D possibly being TRBD2 (6 bases). V was shortened by 1 base and J by 6 bases, with 16 bases between the two germline ends. The germline V gene has CDR1 SGHRS and CDR2 YFSETQ. This CDR3 comprises 15 residues. Here the CDR3 reads CASSLIPSSEQTQYF. Written as DNA, the CDR3 is TGCGCCAGCAGCTTGATTCCGTCTAGCGAACAGACCCAGTACTTC.

This clonotype has ten or more counts. The rearrangement joins TRBV27 to TRBJ2-2; a weak D match, TRBD1 (5 bases). The CDR3 consists of 15 residues. The V gene's germline CDR1 is MNHEY and CDR2 SMNVEV (reference sequence). V lost 2 bases, J lost 10 bases, and 17 bases lay in between. The CDR3, as DNA: TGTGCCAGCAGTTTAAGCCAGGGAATGGTCGTGGAGCTGTTTTTT. Translating gives CASSLSQGMVVELFF.

CDR3 nucleotides: TGTGCCAGCTCACCACGGGGGAGGTCCATGACAGATACGCAGTATTTT. Translating gives CASSPRGRSMTDTQYF. This chain links TRBV18 with TRBJ2-3, with TRBD2 as a possible D gene (6 bases). The V and J ends lost 1 base and 3 bases respectively, with 14 bases between them. Germline V gene lookup returns CDR1 KGHSH and CDR2 LQKENI. The CDR3 has 16 residues.

The chain couples TRBV12-3 or TRBV12-4 to TRBJ1-3; D ambiguous. The ends were cut back, 8 bases at V and 0 bases at J, with 11 bases in the middle. The CDR3 sequence is 14 residues long. The CDR3 loop reads CASGYANSGNTIYF. The CDR3, as DNA: TGTGCCAGCGGGTATGCGAACTCTGGAAACACCATATATTTT.

This clonotype was recorded many times. This sequence joins TRBV7-2 and TRBJ2-7; D possibly corresponds to TRBD2 (6 bases). Germline loops: CDR1 SGHTA, CDR2 FQGNSA. Trimming took 2 bases from V and 0 from J, leaving 11 bases between them. The CDR3 length is 15 residues. Here the CDR3 reads CASSLFGSGSYEQYF. DNA of the CDR3: TGTGCCAGCAGCTTATTCGGGAGTGGCTCCTACGAGCAGTACTTC.

This clonotype occurred a few times. This sequence joins TRBV29-1 and TRBJ2-3; 7 bases are a match to TRBD2. There are 17 residues in the CDR3. The V gene's germline CDR1 is SQVTM and CDR2 ANQGSEA. After removal of 7 bases from V and 2 bases from J, the junction contained 18 bases not matched to a gene. The CDR3 nucleotides are TGCAGCGCAGCGAGACCTTGGGGGAGGGGCCCCACAGATACGCAGTATTTT. Translating it yields CSAARPWGRGPTDTQYF.